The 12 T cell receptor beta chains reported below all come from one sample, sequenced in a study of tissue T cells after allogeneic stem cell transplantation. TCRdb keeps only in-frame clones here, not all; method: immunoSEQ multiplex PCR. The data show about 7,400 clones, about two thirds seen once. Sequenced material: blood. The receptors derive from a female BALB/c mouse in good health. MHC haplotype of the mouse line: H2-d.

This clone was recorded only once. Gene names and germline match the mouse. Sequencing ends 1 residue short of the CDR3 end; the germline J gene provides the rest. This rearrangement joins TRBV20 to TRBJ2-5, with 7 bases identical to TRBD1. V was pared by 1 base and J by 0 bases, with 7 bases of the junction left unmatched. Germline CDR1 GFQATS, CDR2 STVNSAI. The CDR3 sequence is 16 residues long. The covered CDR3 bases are TGTGGTGCTAGGGCCCGGGACAGTCCTAACCAAGACACCCAGTAC. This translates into CGARARDSPNQDTQY. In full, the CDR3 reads CGARARDSPNQDTQYF. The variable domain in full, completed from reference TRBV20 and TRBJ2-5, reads GALVYQYPRRTICKSGTSMRMECQAVGFQATSVAWYRQSPQKTFELIALSTVNSAIKYEQNFTQEKFPISHPNLSFSSMTVLNAYLEDRGLYLCGARARDSPNQDTQYFGPGTRLLVL.

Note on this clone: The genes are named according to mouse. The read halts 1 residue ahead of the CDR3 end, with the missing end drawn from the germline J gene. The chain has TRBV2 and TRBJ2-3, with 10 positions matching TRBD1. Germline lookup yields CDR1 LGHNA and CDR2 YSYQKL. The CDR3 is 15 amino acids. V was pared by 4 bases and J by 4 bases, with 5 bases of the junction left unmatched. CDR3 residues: CASSPDRGLSETLYF. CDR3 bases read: TGTGCCAGCAGCCCAGACAGGGGGCTTTCAGAAACGCTGTAT.

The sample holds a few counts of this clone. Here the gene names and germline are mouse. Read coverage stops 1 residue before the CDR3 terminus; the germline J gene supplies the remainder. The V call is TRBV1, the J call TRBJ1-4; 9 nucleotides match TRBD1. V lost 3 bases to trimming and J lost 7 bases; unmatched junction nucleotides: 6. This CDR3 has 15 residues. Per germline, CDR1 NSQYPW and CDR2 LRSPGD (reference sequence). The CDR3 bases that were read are TGCACCTGCAGTGCGCCGGGACAGGGAAGCGAAAGATTATTT. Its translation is CTCSAPGQGSERLF. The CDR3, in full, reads CTCSAPGQGSERLFF. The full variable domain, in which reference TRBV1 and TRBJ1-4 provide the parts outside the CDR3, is VTLLEQNPRWRLVPRGQAVNLRCILKNSQYPWMSWYQQDLQKQLQWLFTLRSPGDKEVKSLPGADYLATRVTDTELRLQVANMSQGRTLYCTCSAPGQGSERLFFGHGTKLSVL.

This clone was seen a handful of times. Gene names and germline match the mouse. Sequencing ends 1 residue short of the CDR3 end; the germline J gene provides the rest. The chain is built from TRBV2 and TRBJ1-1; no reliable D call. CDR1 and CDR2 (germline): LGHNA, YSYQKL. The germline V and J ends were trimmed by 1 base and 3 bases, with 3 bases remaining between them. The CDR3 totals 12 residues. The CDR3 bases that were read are TGTGCCAGCAGCCAAGGGGACACAGAAGTCTTC. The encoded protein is CASSQGDTEVF. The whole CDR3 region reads CASSQGDTEVFF.

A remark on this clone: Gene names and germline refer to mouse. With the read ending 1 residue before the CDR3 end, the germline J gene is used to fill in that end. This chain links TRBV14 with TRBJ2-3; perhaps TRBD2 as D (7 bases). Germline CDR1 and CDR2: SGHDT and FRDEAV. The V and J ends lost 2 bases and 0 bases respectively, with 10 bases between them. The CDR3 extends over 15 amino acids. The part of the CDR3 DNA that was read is TGTGCCAGCAGTTTAGGGGGGGTGAGTGCAGAAACGCTGTAT. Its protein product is CASSLGGVSAETLY. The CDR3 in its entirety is CASSLGGVSAETLYF.

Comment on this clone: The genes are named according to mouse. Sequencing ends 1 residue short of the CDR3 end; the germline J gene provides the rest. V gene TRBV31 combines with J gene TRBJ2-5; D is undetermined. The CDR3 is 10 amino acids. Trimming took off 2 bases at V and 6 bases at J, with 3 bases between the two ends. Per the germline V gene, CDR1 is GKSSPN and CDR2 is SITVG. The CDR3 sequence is CAWSRDTQYF. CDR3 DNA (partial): TGTGCCTGGAGTAGGGACACCCAGTAC. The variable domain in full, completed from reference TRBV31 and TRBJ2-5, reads AQTIHQWPVAEIKAVGSPLSLGCTIKGKSSPNLYWYWQATGGTLQQLFYSITVGQVESVVQLNLSASRPKDDQFILSTEKLLLSHSGFYLCAWSRDTQYFGPGTRLLVL.

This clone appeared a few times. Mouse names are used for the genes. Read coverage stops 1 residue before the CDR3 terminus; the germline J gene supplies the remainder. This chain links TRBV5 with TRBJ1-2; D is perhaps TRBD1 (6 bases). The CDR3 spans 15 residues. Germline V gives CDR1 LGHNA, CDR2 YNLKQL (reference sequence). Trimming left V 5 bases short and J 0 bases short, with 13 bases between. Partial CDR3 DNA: TGTGCCAGCAGCTCTCCGGGACAACCAAACTCCGACTACACC. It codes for CASSSPGQPNSDYT. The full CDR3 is CASSSPGQPNSDYTF.

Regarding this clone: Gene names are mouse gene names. The sequenced CDR3 bases are TGTGCTAGCAGTTTTCGGACAGGGGTAGTCTTC. This codes for CASSFRTGVVF. Given in full, the CDR3 is CASSFRTGVVFF. The chain has TRBV29 and TRBJ1-1; 9 bases are a match to TRBD1. The read gets to within 1 residue of the CDR3 end, and the germline J gene fills in the rest. CDR1 is MSHET, CDR2 SYDVDS, per germline. V was clipped by 3 bases and J by 10 bases; unmatched bases: 3. The CDR3 has 12 amino acids.

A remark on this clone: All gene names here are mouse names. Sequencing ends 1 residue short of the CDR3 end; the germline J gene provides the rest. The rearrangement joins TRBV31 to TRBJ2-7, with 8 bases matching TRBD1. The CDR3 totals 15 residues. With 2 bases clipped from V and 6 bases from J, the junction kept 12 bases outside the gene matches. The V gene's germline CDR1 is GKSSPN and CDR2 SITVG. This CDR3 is CAWSAFRDRLFEQYF. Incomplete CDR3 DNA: TGTGCCTGGAGTGCCTTCCGGGACAGGTTGTTTGAACAGTAC.

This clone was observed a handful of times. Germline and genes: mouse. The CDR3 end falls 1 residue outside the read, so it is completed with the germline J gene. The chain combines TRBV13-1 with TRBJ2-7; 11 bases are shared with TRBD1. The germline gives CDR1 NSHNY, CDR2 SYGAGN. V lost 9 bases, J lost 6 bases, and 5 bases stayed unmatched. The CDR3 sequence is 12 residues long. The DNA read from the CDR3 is TGTGCCACCCGGGACAGGGGGTTTGAACAGTAC. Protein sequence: CATRDRGFEQY. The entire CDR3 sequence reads CATRDRGFEQYF.

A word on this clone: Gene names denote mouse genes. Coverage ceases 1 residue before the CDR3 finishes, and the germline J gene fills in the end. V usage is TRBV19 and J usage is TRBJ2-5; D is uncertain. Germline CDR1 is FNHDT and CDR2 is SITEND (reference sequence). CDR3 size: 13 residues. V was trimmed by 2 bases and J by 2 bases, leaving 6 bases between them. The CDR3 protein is CASSINSQDTQYF. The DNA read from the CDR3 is TGTGCCAGCAGTATTAACAGCCAAGACACCCAGTAC.

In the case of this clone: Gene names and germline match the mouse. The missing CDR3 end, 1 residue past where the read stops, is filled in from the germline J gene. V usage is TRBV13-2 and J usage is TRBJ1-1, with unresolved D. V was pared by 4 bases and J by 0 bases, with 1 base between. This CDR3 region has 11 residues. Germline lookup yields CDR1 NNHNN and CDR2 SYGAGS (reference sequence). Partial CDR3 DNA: TGTGCCAGCGGTTCAAACACAGAAGTCTTC. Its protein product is CASGSNTEVF. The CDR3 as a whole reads CASGSNTEVFF.